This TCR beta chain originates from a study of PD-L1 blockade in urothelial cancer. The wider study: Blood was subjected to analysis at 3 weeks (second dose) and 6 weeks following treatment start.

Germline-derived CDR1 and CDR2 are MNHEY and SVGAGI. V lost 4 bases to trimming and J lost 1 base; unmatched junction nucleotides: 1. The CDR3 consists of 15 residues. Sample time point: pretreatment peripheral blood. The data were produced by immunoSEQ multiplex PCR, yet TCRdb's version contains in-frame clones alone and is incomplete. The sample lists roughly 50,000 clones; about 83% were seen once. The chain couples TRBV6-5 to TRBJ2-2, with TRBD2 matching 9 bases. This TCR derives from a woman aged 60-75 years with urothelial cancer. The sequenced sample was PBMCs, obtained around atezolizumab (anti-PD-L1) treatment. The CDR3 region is CASSLAGVNTGELFF. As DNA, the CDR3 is TGTGCCAGCAGTTTAGCGGGGGTGAACACCGGGGAGCTGTTTTTT.